Given below is one T cell receptor (beta chain) in context. This clone turned up a few times. Its antigen remains unidentified. No base quality information exists; no much larger clone differs at one position. The healthy controls were 37 blood donors, and the buffy coats of these donors were supplied by the Finnish Red Cross blood service. All TCR-sequenced material derived from peripheral blood: patient blood samples and healthy donor buffy coats. Ficoll-Hypaque gradient centrifugation was used to isolate peripheral blood mononuclear cells. CD4+ cells were purified magnetically from the buffy coats of healthy controls. The Gentra Puregene Cell and Tissue kit was used to extract genomic DNA, and a Qubit 2.0 fluorometer was used to measure the amount of genomic DNA. From the cysteine through the phenylalanine, the CDR3 covers 16 amino acids. Just the 48-base CDR3 DNA is kept, in frame starting at base 1. Trimming removed 7 bases from V and 4 bases from J; the gene matches leave 15 bases unexplained. Looking up the germline V gene (reference sequence) yields CDR1 LNHDA and CDR2 SQIVND.

This sample stems from a study of STAT5B mutations in CD4+ large granular lymphocyte leukemia (dated 2022 in TCRdb). About the study as a whole: Among the healthy controls, the CDR3 'QG' motif was associated with a particular HLA allele. The TCRbeta repertoires of CD4+ T-cell large granular lymphocyte leukemia patients were compared with the TCRbeta repertoires of healthy blood donors. Flow cytometry performed on FACSCanto II or FACSVerse showed that the purified fractions had more than 95% purity among lymphocytes. Here is what the overall study found, with its caveats: CD4-sorted patient repertoires appeared more clonal than healthy CD4+ repertoires, and this difference persisted after removing the putative leukemic clones. TRBV06-family usage was enriched among the top patient clones (8/27) compared with healthy controls (2/35). Main leukemic clonotypes were private to each patient, although 25% to 30% appeared at low frequency in other patients' non-leukemic repertoires. The data were not HLA-matched, and the relatively small sample size could explain the higher clonality seen in CD4+ compared with CD8+ T-LGLL.

The immunoSEQ assay at survey resolution was used to sequence TCRbeta rearrangements from genomic DNA. The original pipeline was this. In the TCR sequencing data, the smallest productive clonotype frequency that could be detected was 2.59 x 10-5. Only productive TCRbeta rearrangements, defined as complete and in-frame sequences, were included in the analyses. Clonality for each sample was calculated as Simpson clonality in the immunoSEQ Analyzer version 3.0. Clones were binned by frequency as very rare, small, medium, large (1-20%) or hyperexpanded (>20%). Generation probabilities were estimated with OLGA 1.2.3, V-gene circos plots were generated with VDJtools, specificities were searched for in VDJdb, and CDR3 motifs were identified with GLIPH. As stored in TCRdb, this immuneACCESS dataset retains in-frame rearrangements with V and J assigned. A fraction of the clones does not appear; measured against another copy, unresolved V genes explain less than half of the discrepancy, and the remainder lacks a known reason. The DNA was the basis for D and trimming; V, J and clone size are from that table. Here the sample has 30,000 to 40,000 clones; just over 75% occur a single time. The ten biggest clones cover 6.5% to 9% of the sample.

The receptor's source is a human donor in good health. The rearranged segments are TRBV19 and TRBJ2-7; TRBD2 agrees with 8 junctional bases. Sequences were obtained from CD4+ T cells from blood buffy coats. The DNA sequence is TGTGCCAGTACCCAGAGGTTGGCGGGGGGTAGATACGAGCAGTACTTC. Its protein is CASTQRLAGGRYEQYF.